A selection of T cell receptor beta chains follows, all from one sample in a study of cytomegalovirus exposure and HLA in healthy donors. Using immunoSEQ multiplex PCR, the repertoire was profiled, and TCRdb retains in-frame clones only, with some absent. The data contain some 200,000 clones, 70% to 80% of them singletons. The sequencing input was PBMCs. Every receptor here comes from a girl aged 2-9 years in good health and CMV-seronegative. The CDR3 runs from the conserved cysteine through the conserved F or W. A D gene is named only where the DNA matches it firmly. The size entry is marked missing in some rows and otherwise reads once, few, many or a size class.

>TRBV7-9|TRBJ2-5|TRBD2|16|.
CASSASLTSLEETQYF
TGTGCCAGCAGCGCGTCCTTGACTAGCTTAGAAGAGACCCAGTACTTC
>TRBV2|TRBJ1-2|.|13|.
CASREDGSYGYTF
TGTGCCAGCAGGGAGGACGGCTCCTATGGCTACACCTTC
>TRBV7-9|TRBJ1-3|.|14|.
CASRSDTTGNTIYF
TGTGCCAGCAGATCTGATACTACTGGAAACACCATATATTTT
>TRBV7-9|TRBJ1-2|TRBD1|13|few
CASSRDSVYGYTF
TGTGCCAGCAGCCGGGACAGCGTATATGGCTACACCTTC
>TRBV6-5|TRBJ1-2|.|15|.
CASSYSPGALDGYTF
TGTGCCAGCAGTTACTCGCCAGGGGCCTTAGATGGCTACACCTTC
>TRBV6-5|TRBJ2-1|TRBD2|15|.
CASSISGGFNNEQFF
TGTGCCAGCAGTATTAGCGGGGGTTTTAACAATGAGCAGTTCTTC
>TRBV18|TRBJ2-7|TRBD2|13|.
CASSSGLANEQYF
TGTGCCAGCTCATCCGGACTAGCGAACGAGCAGTACTTC
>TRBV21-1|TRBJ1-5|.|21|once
CASSNSTASWRPCYSNQPQHF
TGTGCCAGCAGCAATTCTACTGCCTCCTGGAGGCCTTGCTATAGCAATCAGCCCCAGCATTTT
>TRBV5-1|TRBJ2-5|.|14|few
CASSLDGPGETQYF
TGCGCCAGCAGCTTGGACGGACCAGGGGAGACCCAGTACTTC
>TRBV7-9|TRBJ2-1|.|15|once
CASSLGSWLANEQFF
TGTGCCAGCAGCTTAGGGTCGTGGCTAGCCAATGAGCAGTTCTTC
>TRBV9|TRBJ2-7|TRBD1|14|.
CASSVTGTGTEQYF
TGTGCCAGCAGCGTCACCGGGACAGGGACCGAGCAGTACTTC
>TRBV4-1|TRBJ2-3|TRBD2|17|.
CASSQESAGVATDTQYF
TGCGCCAGCAGCCAAGAGTCGGCGGGAGTGGCAACAGATACGCAGTATTTT
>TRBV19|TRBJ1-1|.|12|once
CAIRTARDEAFF
TGTGCCATCCGGACAGCGAGGGATGAAGCTTTCTTT
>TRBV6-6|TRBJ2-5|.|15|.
CASSPSQQLQETQYF
TGTGCCAGCAGCCCTTCACAACAGTTACAAGAGACCCAGTACTTC
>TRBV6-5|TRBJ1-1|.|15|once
CASSADSWAITEAFF
TGTGCCAGCAGTGCAGACAGTTGGGCAATCACTGAAGCTTTCTTT
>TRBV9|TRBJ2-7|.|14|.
CASSVEGQSYEQYF
TGTGCCAGCAGCGTAGAGGGGCAGTCCTACGAGCAGTACTTC
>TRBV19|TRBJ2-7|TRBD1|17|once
CASRSREDRGLPYEQYF
TGTGCCAGTAGAAGCCGGGAGGACAGGGGATTACCCTACGAGCAGTACTTC
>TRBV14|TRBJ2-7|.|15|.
CASSQETGYAYEQYF
TGTGCCAGCAGCCAAGAAACAGGTTACGCCTACGAGCAGTACTTC
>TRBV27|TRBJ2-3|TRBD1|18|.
CASSPISPTGRSTDTQYF
TGTGCCAGCAGTCCCATATCTCCGACAGGGAGATCCACAGATACGCAGTATTTT
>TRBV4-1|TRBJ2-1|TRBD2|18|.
CASSLLTSLISSYNEQFF
TGCGCCAGCAGCCTCCTGACTAGCCTTATAAGCTCCTACAATGAGCAGTTCTTC
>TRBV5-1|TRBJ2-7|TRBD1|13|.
CASSLGQGGEQYF
TGCGCCAGCAGCTTGGGACAGGGTGGCGAGCAGTACTTC
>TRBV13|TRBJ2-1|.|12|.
CASSPRGGEQFF
TGTGCCAGCAGCCCCAGAGGTGGTGAGCAGTTCTTC
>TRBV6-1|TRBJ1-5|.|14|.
CASSPWAVYQPQHF
TGTGCCAGCAGTCCCTGGGCCGTGTATCAGCCCCAGCATTTT
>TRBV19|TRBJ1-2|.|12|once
CASRIGSYGYTF
TGTGCCAGTAGGATAGGCAGCTATGGCTACACCTTC
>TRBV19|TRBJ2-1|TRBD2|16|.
CASSTLGLAGNNEQFF
TGTGCCAGTAGTACCTTGGGACTAGCGGGGAACAATGAGCAGTTCTTC
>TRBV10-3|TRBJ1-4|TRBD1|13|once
CAISEQGSEKLFF
TGTGCCATCAGTGAACAGGGGAGCGAAAAACTGTTTTTT
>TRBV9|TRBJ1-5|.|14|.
CASSVEGANQPQHF
TGTGCCAGCAGCGTAGAAGGGGCCAATCAGCCCCAGCATTTT
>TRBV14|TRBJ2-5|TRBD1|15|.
CASSPRTGGIETQYF
TGTGCCAGCAGCCCTAGGACAGGGGGCATAGAGACCCAGTACTTC
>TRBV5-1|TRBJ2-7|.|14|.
CASTPSADRYEQYF
TGCGCCAGCACCCCCTCGGCAGACAGATACGAGCAGTACTTC
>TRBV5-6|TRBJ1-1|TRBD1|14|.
CASSFGTENTEAFF
TGTGCCAGCAGCTTTGGGACAGAAAACACTGAAGCTTTCTTT
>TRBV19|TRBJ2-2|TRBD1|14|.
CASSGTGSTGELFF
TGTGCCAGTAGCGGGACAGGGTCCACCGGGGAGCTGTTTTTT
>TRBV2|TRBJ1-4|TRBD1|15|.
CASSGQGRTNEKLFF
TGTGCCAGCAGTGGACAGGGGCGTACTAATGAAAAACTGTTTTTT
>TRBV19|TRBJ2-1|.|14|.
CASSPFRGYNEQFF
TGTGCCAGTAGTCCCTTCAGGGGCTACAATGAGCAGTTCTTC
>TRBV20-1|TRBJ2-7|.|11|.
CSARQGYEQYF
TGCAGTGCTAGACAGGGGTACGAGCAGTACTTC
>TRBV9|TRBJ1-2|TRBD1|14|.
CASSNSGTENGYTF
TGTGCCAGCAGCAATTCCGGGACAGAAAATGGCTACACCTTC
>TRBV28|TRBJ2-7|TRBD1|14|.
CASRRDRESYEQYF
TGTGCCAGCAGGAGAGACAGGGAATCCTACGAGCAGTACTTC